Each of the 12 T cell receptor beta chains below was sequenced from the same sample in a study of regulatory T cells in long-lasting Graves disease. Specified time point: newly diagnosed GD, antithyroid drugs for less than 3 months. From PBMCs, RNA was extracted and then used to make the TCR library. Construction of TCR beta libraries relied on iRepertoire HTBI primers and on Arm-PCR targeting CDR3 regions. TCRdb ran MiXCR on the multiplex PCR reads and lists one entry per CDR3 protein. The data contain 530,000 or so distinct CDR3 sequences, 15% to 20% of them singletons. These data also featured in a second study, about T cells in Graves' hyperthyroidism and ophthalmopathy.

The material sequenced was peripheral blood mononuclear cells (PBMCs), taken at new diagnosis, from a patient treated with antithyroid drugs. The receptors derive from a man aged 18 to 29 with Graves disease.

The V gene is TRBV19, the J gene TRBJ2-4; no firm D call. CDR1 is LNHDA and CDR2 is SQIVND in the germline V gene (reference sequence). The CDR3 sequence is 15 residues long. V was shortened by 0 bases and J by 2 bases, with 8 bases between the two germline ends. CDR3 sequence: CASSIDPETKNIQYF. CDR3 nucleotide sequence: TGTGCCAGTAGTATAGATCCGGAAACCAAAAACATTCAGTACTTC. Supplemented by reference TRBV19 and TRBJ2-4, the full variable domain reads DGGITQSPKYLFRKEGQNVTLSCEQNLNHDAMYWYRQDPGQGLRLIYYSQIVNDFQKGDIAEGYSVSREKKESFPLTVTSAQKNPTAFYLCASSIDPETKNIQYFGAGTRLSVL.

This clonotype was observed at least ten times. The rearrangement uses TRBV7-9 and TRBJ2-3; 8 bases map to TRBD2. CDR1 is SEHNR, CDR2 FQNEAQ, per germline (reference sequence). The trim removed 3 bases at V and 4 bases at J, leaving 9 bases unmatched. This CDR3 is built from 16 residues. CDR3 loop: CASSFQLAGMSDTQYF. CDR3 nucleotide sequence: TGTGCCAGCAGCTTTCAATTAGCGGGAATGTCAGATACGCAGTATTTT.

This clonotype appeared a few times. The junction departs from the called germline gene at one end, perhaps through a read error. The genes are TRBV7-2 and TRBJ2-1; TRBD2 might be the D (5 bases). The CDR3 loop spans 15 amino acids. Germline V lookup: CDR1 SGHTA, CDR2 FQGNSA. The CDR3: CASSPDLGSYDEQFF. In nucleotides, the CDR3 is TGTGCCAGCAGCCCGGATTTAGGGAGCTACGATGAGCAGTTCTTC.

V usage is TRBV5-1 and J usage is TRBJ1-1, with D tentatively TRBD1 (6 bases). CDR1 is SGHRS and CDR2 is YFSETQ in the germline V gene. Between the trimmed V and J ends, which lost 6 bases and 4 bases, there was a span of 19 bases. CDR3 size: 15 residues. The CDR3 spells CASMGGTGWGTEAFF. CDR3 DNA sequence: TGCGCCAGCATGGGGGGCACCGGGTGGGGCACTGAAGCTTTCTTT. The whole variable domain, remainder taken from reference TRBV5-1 and TRBJ1-1, is KAGVTQTPRYLIKTRGQQVTLSCSPISGHRSVSWYQQTPGQGLQFLFEYFSETQRNKGNFPGRFSGRQFSNSRSEMNVSTLELGDSALYLCASMGGTGWGTEAFFGQGTRLTVV.

With regard to this clonotype: A much larger clone differs by one base, so this may be a read error. No conserved phenylalanine or tryptophan ends this CDR3, so it is likely a read error. V and J are TRBV12-3 or TRBV12-4 and TRBJ2-1, with TRBD1 matching over 8 bases. This CDR3 is 15 amino acids long. With V trimmed by 6 bases and J by 5 bases, 9 bases remained unmatched. The CDR3 sequence is CASRRYRGENNEQFL. As DNA, the CDR3 is TGTGCCAGCAGACGCTACAGGGGGGAGAACAATGAGCAGTTCCTC.

The chain uses TRBV7-2 and TRBJ1-1, with 9 bases matching TRBD1. Losses at the gene ends were 6 bases for V and 4 bases for J; bases not matched to a gene: 6. Germline V gene data show CDR1 as SGHTA and CDR2 as FQGNSA. This CDR3 has 14 amino acids. The CDR3 region is CASRRDREFTEAFF. Here the CDR3 DNA reads TGTGCCAGCAGACGGGACAGGGAGTTCACTGAAGCTTTCTTT. The variable domain in full, with the rest retrieved from reference TRBV7-2 and TRBJ1-1, is GAGVSQSPSNKVTEKGKDVELRCDPISGHTALYWYRQSLGQGLEFLIYFQGNSAPDKSGLPSDRFSAERTGGSVSTLTIQRTQQEDSAVYLCASRRDREFTEAFFGQGTRLTVV.

In regard to this clonotype: A read error may be the cause here, since a much bigger clone is one base away. The V call is TRBV2, the J call TRBJ2-5; either TRBD1 or TRBD2 may fit D (5 bases each). This CDR3 has 14 residues. From germline, CDR1 is SNHLY and CDR2 FYNNEI. CDR3 nucleotide sequence: TGTGCCAGCAGTGACTCGGGACCCTGGGATGAGCAGTCCTTC. This codes for CASSDSGPWDEQSF.

This clonotype was recorded only once. This probably arose from a read error, given a far larger clone one base away. V is TRBV6-2 or TRBV6-3 and J is TRBJ1-1; the D is unclear. Germline loops: CDR1 MNHEY, CDR2 SVGEGT. The V gene lost 5 bases and the J gene lost 0 bases, with 10 bases spanning the gap. The CDR3 length is 14 residues. CDR3 sequence (DNA): TGTGCCAGCAGTGCTGAACAGATGAACACTGAAGCTTTCTTT. It yields the protein CASSAEQMNTEAFF.

The J gene is TRBJ1-6, the V gene TRBV5-5, with 7 positions matching TRBD1. With 3 bases clipped from V and 9 bases from J, the junction kept 12 bases outside the gene matches. The CDR3 contains 16 residues. The germline V gene encodes CDR1 SGHKS and CDR2 YYEKEE (reference sequence). As DNA, the CDR3 is TGTGCCAGCAGCTCTTCACCGGGACAGATAGGTTCACCCCTCCACTTT. Its protein is CASSSSPGQIGSPLHF.

This clonotype was seen a handful of times. This may be a read error: a much more frequent sequence differs by one nucleotide. The CDR3: CASRRGQGGSTEAFF. In nucleotides, the CDR3 is TGTGCCAGCAGGAGGGGACAGGGGGGGAGCACTGAAGCTTTCTTT. The chain couples TRBV2 to TRBJ1-1; 11 nucleotides agree with TRBD1. The CDR3 contains 15 residues. Unmatched junction bases numbered 7, after V lost 6 bases and J lost 4 bases. CDR1 and CDR2 (germline): SNHLY, FYNNEI.

This clonotype was detected a few times. The junction shows a germline mismatch at one end, possibly a read error. V is TRBV7-9 and J is TRBJ2-1; D unclear. The CDR3 spans 16 residues. CDR1 SEHNR and CDR2 FQNEAQ come from the germline V gene (reference sequence). The CDR3, as DNA: TGTGCCAGCAGCTTAGTTGGCGTGACCTCCTACGATGAGCAGTTCTTC. Its protein is CASSLVGVTSYDEQFF. Variable domain in full (rest from reference TRBV7-9 and TRBJ2-1): DTGVSQNPRHKITKRGQNVTFRCDPISEHNRLYWYRQTLGQGPEFLTYFQNEAQLEKSRLLSDRFSAERPKGSFSTLEIQRTEQGDSAMYLCASSLVGVTSYDEQFFGPGTRLTVL.

Notes on this clonotype: With a much larger clone just one base away, this may be a read error. The gene calls are TRBV7-3 and TRBJ2-1; the D is unclear. Trimming cost V 1 base and J 9 bases, with 4 bases left between them. Germline loops: CDR1 SGHTA, CDR2 FQGTGA. The CDR3 extends over 11 amino acids. CDR3 sequence: CASSLKAEQFF. As DNA, the CDR3 is TGTGCCAGCAGCTTAAAGGCTGAGCAGTTCTTC.